This T cell receptor beta chain originates from a study of OX40 agonist ivuxolimab in advanced cancers. Study-level information: Dosing consisted of intravenous ivuxolimab at 0.01 to 10 mg/kg every 2 weeks.

Notes on this clone: Its antigen is not identified.

Study findings and constraints: Expanded clones belonging to CD8+ T cells outnumbered, on average, those of CD4+. At 0.1 to 3.0 mg/kg, CD4+ and CD8+ blood T cells expanded clonally by week 6.

This table comes from immunoSEQ multiplex PCR, and its TCRdb copy is limited to in-frame clones, with some not included. The table has about 78,000 clones, over 75% seen once. Trimming stripped 2 bases from V and 0 bases from J, with 8 bases between. The length of the CDR3 is 14 residues. In germline, CDR1 is WSHSY, CDR2 SAAADI. The clonotype originates from an adult with an advanced solid tumor such as melanoma, head and neck, liver or kidney cancer. The V gene is TRBV10-2, the J gene TRBJ2-7; tentatively, D is TRBD1 or TRBD2 (6 bases each). Here the sequenced sample was CD4+ or CD8+ T cells sorted from blood, taken in a trial of the OX40 agonist ivuxolimab. The CDR3: CASSEGGPSYEQYF. The DNA for the CDR3 is TGCGCCAGCAGTGAGGGGGGGCCCTCCTACGAGCAGTACTTC.